This T cell receptor (beta chain) derives from a study of CD8 T cells in ankylosing spondylitis. CDR1 is SQVTM and CDR2 is ANQGSEA in the germline V gene. V gave up 6 bases and J gave up 1 base, with 12 bases separating them. The CDR3 runs to 13 residues. This clonotype showed up many times. Its specificity is unknown. TCRdb passed the 5' RACE reads through MiXCR, listing each CDR3 protein once. The data show about 500,000 distinct CDR3 sequences, about 5% seen once. Study observations and caveats: One TCR beta motif, made up of under ten highly homologous variants, appeared characteristic of ankylosing spondylitis blood.

The sequence was obtained from a male donor with ankylosing spondylitis. Sequencing was performed on blood, either unsorted or a sorted T cell fraction (not recorded which). The chain carries TRBV29-1 and TRBJ1-1; tentatively, D is TRBD1 (5 bases). Here the CDR3 DNA reads TGCAGCGTCGCCTCAAGGGGGAACACTGAAGCTTTCTTT. Its protein product is CSVASRGNTEAFF. Complete variable domain (other parts from reference TRBV29-1 and TRBJ1-1): SAVISQKPSRDICQRGTSLTIQCQVDSQVTMMFWYRQQPGQSLTLIATANQGSEATYESGFVIDKFPISRPNLTFSTLTVSNMSPEDSSIYLCSVASRGNTEAFFGQGTRLTVV.